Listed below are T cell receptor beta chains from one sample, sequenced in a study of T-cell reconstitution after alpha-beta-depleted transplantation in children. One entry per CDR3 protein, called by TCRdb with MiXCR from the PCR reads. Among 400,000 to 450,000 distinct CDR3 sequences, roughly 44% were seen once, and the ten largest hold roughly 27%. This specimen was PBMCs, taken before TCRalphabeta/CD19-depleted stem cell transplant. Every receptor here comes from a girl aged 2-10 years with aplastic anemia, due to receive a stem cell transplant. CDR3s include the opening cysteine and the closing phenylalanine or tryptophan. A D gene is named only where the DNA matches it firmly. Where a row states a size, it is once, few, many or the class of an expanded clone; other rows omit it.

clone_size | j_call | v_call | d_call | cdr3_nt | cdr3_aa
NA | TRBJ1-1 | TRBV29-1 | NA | TGCAGCGTTGTTCCCCTCAGGAACACTGAAGCTTTCTTT | CSVVPLRNTEAFF
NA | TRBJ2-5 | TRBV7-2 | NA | TGTGCCAGCAGCTCGCCGGGACTTGGGCGGGGGACCCAGTACTTC | CASSSPGLGRGTQYF
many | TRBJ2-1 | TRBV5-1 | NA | TGCGCCAGCCTCTCGGACGGAAGCTCCTACAATGAGCAGTTCTTC | CASLSDGSSYNEQFF
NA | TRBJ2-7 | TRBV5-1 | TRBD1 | TGCGCCAGCAGTACCGGGACAGGGTACTTCTCCTACGAGCAGTACTTC | CASSTGTGYFSYEQYF
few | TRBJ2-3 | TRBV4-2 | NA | TGTGCCAGCAGCCAAGCGGAGATGGGAGCAGATACGCAGTATTTT | CASSQAEMGADTQYF
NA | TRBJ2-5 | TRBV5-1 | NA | TGCGCCAGCAGCGCTTACGGTGGGGGGAAGATAGAGACCCAGTACTTC | CASSAYGGGKIETQYF
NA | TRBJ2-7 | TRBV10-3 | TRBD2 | TGTGCCATCAGTGAGTCGGTGGCTAGCGGGGGAATGGGCGAGCAGTACTTC | CAISESVASGGMGEQYF
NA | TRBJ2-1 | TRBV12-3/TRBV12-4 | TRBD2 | TGTGCCAGCGGCTTAGCGGGATCCTACAATGAGCAGTTCTTC | CASGLAGSYNEQFF
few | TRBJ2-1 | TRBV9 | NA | TGTGCCAGCAGCGTGGCCGGGACTCCTTACAATGAGCAGTTCTTC | CASSVAGTPYNEQFF
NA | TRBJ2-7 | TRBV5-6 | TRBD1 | TGTGCCAGCAGCCGGCGAGACAGGGGTTACCCCTACGAGCAGTACTTC | CASSRRDRGYPYEQYF
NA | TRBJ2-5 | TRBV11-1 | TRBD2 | TGTGCCAGCAGCTTAGTGGGCCGTCCGGGACTAGCTCACCGAGAGACCCAGTACTTC | CASSLVGRPGLAHRETQYF
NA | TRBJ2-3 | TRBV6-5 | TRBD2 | TGTGCCAGCAGTTACTCGCACCGGGCTAGCGGCCCAGATACGCAGTATTTT | CASSYSHRASGPDTQYF
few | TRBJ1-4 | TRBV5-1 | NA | TGCGCCAGCAGCTTGGTATCGGGGGGATCTGAAAAACTGTTTTTT | CASSLVSGGSEKLFF
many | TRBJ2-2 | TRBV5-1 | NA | TGCGCCAGCAGCCCGAGGGAGGGGGCGAACACCGGGGAGCTGTTTTTT | CASSPREGANTGELFF
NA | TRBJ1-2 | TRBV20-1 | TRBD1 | TGCAGTGCTAGAGATCCCGGGACAGGGGATTCTCGTGGCTACACCTTC | CSARDPGTGDSRGYTF
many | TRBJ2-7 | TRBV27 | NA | TGTGCCAGCAGTTATACCGGGAGCTACGAGCAGTACTTC | CASSYTGSYEQYF